The present entry profiles one TCR beta chain with its context. Its antigen remains undetermined. One end of the junction does not line up with germline, which may come from a read error. This specimen belongs to a study of spatial heterogeneity in lung cancer (dated by TCRdb to 2018 to 2020). Study-level background: More beta-chain than alpha-chain transcripts were consistently detected, likely reflecting higher beta-chain transcript abundance. Nonsynonymous mutation counts, determined by whole-exome sequencing of tumor tissue, were related to features of the TCR repertoire. In the raw uncorrected reads, each unique combination of TCR and UMI appeared more than ten times on average. Both alpha and beta chains were TCR-sequenced in samples taken at surgery, namely 220 tumor regions, fewer than 85 matched nontumor lung samples and roughly 56 PBMC samples. In tumor regions, TCR transcript counts showed a strong correlation with a T cell transcriptional module score derived from matched bulk RNA-seq. In non-small cell lung cancer, the study quantitatively compared TCR alpha and beta repertoires across several tumor regions, matched nontumor lung, and blood.

Points the paper makes about the study in general: The count of ubiquitous expanded TCRs correlated with the count of ubiquitous nonsynonymous mutations, and the count of regional expanded TCRs correlated with the count of regional nonsynonymous mutations. Additional single-cell paired TCR alpha and beta sequencing was considered necessary to confirm, at a functional level, the hypothesis that regional TCRs recognize regional mutations. The tumor nonsynonymous mutation count correlated with the number of expanded alpha and beta TCRs within the tumor. TCR-seq was estimated to cover only about 7% of tumor T cells for alpha chains and 13% for beta chains.

Taken with the paper, the label for time point translates to: sample taken at primary tumor resection. Samples were obtained from 72 patients with early-stage, untreated non-small cell lung cancer from the lung TRACERx cohort. For TCR sequencing, whole RNA was extracted from tumor and nontumor lung tissue, or from cryopreserved PBMC samples, and no cell sorting was done. A patient was chosen for TCR sequencing only when enough RNA was available from at least two tumor regions. A lung pathologist reviewed the tumor and adjacent nontumor lung specimens before the specimens were selected. The library was generated by 5' RACE. The sequencer listed for this sample is NextSeq 500. The TCR library protocol attached a unique molecular identifier to each TCR cDNA molecule to allow correction of PCR and sequencing errors. The study's processing was this. TCR identification, UMI-based error correction and CDR3 extraction were all carried out with Decombinator tools. TCRs above a frequency of 2 per 1,000, corresponding to the top 1% of the tumor frequency distribution, were defined as expanded. Expanded tumor TCRs statistically deemed absent (corrected P<0.05) from at least one tumor region were classed as regional, and all other expanded tumor TCRs were classed as ubiquitous. Each repertoire was subsampled 100 times to 5,000 TCRs, after which Renyi diversity was computed with the R vegan package. CDR3 similarity networks were built from amino acid triplet string-kernel similarity, connecting CDR3s with pairwise similarity above 0.82. In-frame beta chains were kept once TCRdb had trimmed the public reads at Q25 with fastp and called clones with MiXCR. Entries that share a CDR3 protein sequence are merged under the most common genes and DNA. TCRdb's processing, not the study's, gives the V and J calls here. The sample profile shows 7,500 to 9,500 distinct CDR3 sequences; around 5.1% of them were found once. The top ten clones comprise 13% to 15% of the sample.

Measured from the cysteine to the phenylalanine, the CDR3 is 16 residues long. Only the CDR3 part of the read is kept: 48 bases, read in frame from the first base. CDR1 and CDR2 are read off the germline V gene as KGHDR and SFDVKD. The sample here was lung tumor tissue, taken at surgery. This sequence was found in a female donor with early-stage non-small cell lung cancer. The rearrangement combines TRBV24-1 with TRBJ2-3, with 16 central nucleotides matching TRBD2. The CDR3 amino acid sequence is: CAASDGTSGRVDTQYF. The DNA sequence reads TGTGCCGCCAGTGATGGGACTAGCGGGAGGGTAGATACGCAGTATTTT.